Listed below are T cell receptor beta chains from one sample, sequenced in a study of PD-L1 blockade in urothelial cancer. Sequencing was performed with immunoSEQ multiplex PCR; in TCRdb, only in-frame clones are kept and a portion is missing. The data contain about 26,000 clones, about 88% of them seen just once; the ten biggest clones take up 31%. The sample was PBMCs, taken around atezolizumab (anti-PD-L1) treatment. The receptors were sampled from a man aged 55 to 69 with urothelial cancer. Each CDR3 is given with its conserved first and last residue. The order of the fields is J gene, D gene, clone size, V gene, CDR3 DNA, CDR3 protein. The D gene is left open where the match is weak. Size tells how often a clone was seen (once, few, many) or the class of an expanded clone, and some rows leave it out.

j_call: TRBJ2-3
d_call: NA
clone_size: once
v_call: TRBV7-2
cdr3_nt: TGTGCCAGCAGCTTGGCTCCTAGCACAGATACGCAGTATTTT
cdr3_aa: CASSLAPSTDTQYF

j_call: TRBJ2-1
d_call: NA
clone_size: NA
v_call: TRBV2
cdr3_nt: TGTGCCAGCGGGGGAACAGGGTTAAATGAGCAGTTCTTC
cdr3_aa: CASGGTGLNEQFF

j_call: TRBJ2-6
d_call: TRBD2
clone_size: NA
v_call: TRBV7-9
cdr3_nt: TGTGCCAGCAGCTTATCGGGCGGGAGGGTCCACTCTGGGGCCAACGTCCTGACTTTC
cdr3_aa: CASSLSGGRVHSGANVLTF

j_call: TRBJ2-1
d_call: NA
clone_size: NA
v_call: TRBV21-1
cdr3_nt: TGTGCCAGCACCTCGGAACAGGGGAACGACAATGAGCAGTTCTTC
cdr3_aa: CASTSEQGNDNEQFF

j_call: TRBJ1-5
d_call: NA
clone_size: NA
v_call: TRBV30
cdr3_nt: TGTGCCTGGAGTCGGGGACTGGAGAATCAGCCCCAGCATTTT
cdr3_aa: CAWSRGLENQPQHF

j_call: TRBJ2-7
d_call: NA
clone_size: NA
v_call: TRBV27
cdr3_nt: TGTGCCAGCAGTTTGGGGGGTGCGACCTACGAGCAGTACTTC
cdr3_aa: CASSLGGATYEQYF

j_call: TRBJ2-3
d_call: TRBD2
clone_size: NA
v_call: TRBV10-3
cdr3_nt: TGTGCCATCAGTGAGGGGACTAGCGGGTCCCCAGATACGCAGTATTTT
cdr3_aa: CAISEGTSGSPDTQYF

j_call: TRBJ1-6
d_call: NA
clone_size: NA
v_call: TRBV7-8
cdr3_nt: TGTGCCAGCAGCACCGGGCCTCGAGGGAAATCACCCCTCCACTTT
cdr3_aa: CASSTGPRGKSPLHF

j_call: TRBJ2-7
d_call: TRBD1
clone_size: NA
v_call: TRBV5-1
cdr3_nt: TGCGCCAGCAGCTCCCAGACAGGGGGACCCTACGAGCAGTACTTC
cdr3_aa: CASSSQTGGPYEQYF

j_call: TRBJ2-3
d_call: TRBD2
clone_size: NA
v_call: TRBV7-6
cdr3_nt: TGTGCCAGCAGCTTAGGTCTTAGCGGGCCCACAGATACGCAGTATTTT
cdr3_aa: CASSLGLSGPTDTQYF

j_call: TRBJ2-1
d_call: TRBD2
clone_size: NA
v_call: TRBV10-2
cdr3_nt: TGCGCCAGCAGCCTCCTTAGCGGGAGAGGTTCAAATGAGCAGTTCTTC
cdr3_aa: CASSLLSGRGSNEQFF

j_call: TRBJ2-7
d_call: NA
clone_size: NA
v_call: TRBV9
cdr3_nt: TGTGCCAGCAGCGTAGGTCGAGTCTCCTACGAGCAGTACTTC
cdr3_aa: CASSVGRVSYEQYF

j_call: TRBJ1-2
d_call: NA
clone_size: once
v_call: TRBV5-1
cdr3_nt: TGCGCCAGCAGCTTTGGACAATTTTCTGCGGGAGGCTACACCTTC
cdr3_aa: CASSFGQFSAGGYTF

j_call: TRBJ1-2
d_call: TRBD1
clone_size: NA
v_call: TRBV13
cdr3_nt: TGTGCCAGCAGCACGGACAGGGGTCCTTATGGCTACACCTTC
cdr3_aa: CASSTDRGPYGYTF

j_call: TRBJ2-1
d_call: NA
clone_size: NA
v_call: TRBV10-3
cdr3_nt: TGTGCCATCAGACCCGCCACAGGGACTACATTTGAGCAGTTCTTC
cdr3_aa: CAIRPATGTTFEQFF

j_call: TRBJ2-1
d_call: TRBD1
clone_size: NA
v_call: TRBV10-3
cdr3_nt: TGTGCCATCAGAAAGGACAGGCAATCCAACTCCTACAATGAGCAGTTCTTC
cdr3_aa: CAIRKDRQSNSYNEQFF

j_call: TRBJ1-6
d_call: NA
clone_size: NA
v_call: TRBV10-3
cdr3_nt: TGTGCCAGCCAGCAGGGCACCGGTAATTCACCCCTCCACTTT
cdr3_aa: CASQQGTGNSPLHF

j_call: TRBJ2-2
d_call: TRBD2
clone_size: NA
v_call: TRBV29-1
cdr3_nt: TGCAGCGTTGGTTCAGCGGGAGACACCGGGGAGCTGTTTTTT
cdr3_aa: CSVGSAGDTGELFF

j_call: TRBJ1-2
d_call: NA
clone_size: NA
v_call: TRBV19
cdr3_nt: TGTGCCAGTAGTACCCCCGGGACTTTTACCGGCTACACCTTC
cdr3_aa: CASSTPGTFTGYTF

j_call: TRBJ1-5
d_call: TRBD1
clone_size: NA
v_call: TRBV5-6
cdr3_nt: TGTGCCAGCAGCACCCAGACAGGGGGCGATCAGCCCCAGCATTTT
cdr3_aa: CASSTQTGGDQPQHF

j_call: TRBJ1-2
d_call: TRBD1
clone_size: NA
v_call: TRBV6-5
cdr3_nt: TGTGCCAGCAGCCGAGGACAGGGACATGGCTACACCTTC
cdr3_aa: CASSRGQGHGYTF

j_call: TRBJ1-2
d_call: NA
clone_size: few
v_call: TRBV4-1
cdr3_nt: TGCGCCAGCAGCCAAGTATATGACAGTACTCCTAACTATGGCTACACCTTC
cdr3_aa: CASSQVYDSTPNYGYTF